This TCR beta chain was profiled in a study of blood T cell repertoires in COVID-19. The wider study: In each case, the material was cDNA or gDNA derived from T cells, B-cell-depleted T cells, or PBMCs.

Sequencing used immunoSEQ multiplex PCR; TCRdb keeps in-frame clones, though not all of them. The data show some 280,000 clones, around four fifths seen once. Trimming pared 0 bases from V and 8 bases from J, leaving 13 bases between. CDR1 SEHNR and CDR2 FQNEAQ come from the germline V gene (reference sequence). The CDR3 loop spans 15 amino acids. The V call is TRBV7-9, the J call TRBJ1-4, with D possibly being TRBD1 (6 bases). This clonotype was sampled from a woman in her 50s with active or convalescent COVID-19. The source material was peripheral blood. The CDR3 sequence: CASSLAQQGGEKLFF. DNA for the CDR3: TGTGCCAGCAGCTTAGCGCAACAGGGTGGCGAAAAACTGTTTTTT.